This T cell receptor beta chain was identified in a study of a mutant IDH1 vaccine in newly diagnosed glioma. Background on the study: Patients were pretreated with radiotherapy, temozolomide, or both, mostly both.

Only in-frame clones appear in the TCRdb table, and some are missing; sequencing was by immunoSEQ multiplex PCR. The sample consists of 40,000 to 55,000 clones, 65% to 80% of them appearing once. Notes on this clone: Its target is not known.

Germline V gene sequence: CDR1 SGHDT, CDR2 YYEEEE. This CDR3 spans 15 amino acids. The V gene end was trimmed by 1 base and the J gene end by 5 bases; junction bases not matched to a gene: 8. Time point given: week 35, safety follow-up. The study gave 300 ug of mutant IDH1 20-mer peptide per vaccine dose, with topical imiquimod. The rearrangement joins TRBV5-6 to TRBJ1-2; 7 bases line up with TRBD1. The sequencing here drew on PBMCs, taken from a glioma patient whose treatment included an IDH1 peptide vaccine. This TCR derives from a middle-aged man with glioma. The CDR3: CASSLMAGGKYGYTF. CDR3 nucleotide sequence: TGTGCCAGCAGCTTGATGGCAGGGGGTAAATATGGCTACACCTTC.